This T cell receptor (beta chain) was obtained from a study of blood T cell repertoires in COVID-19. Study in general: There were acute and convalescent COVID-19 samples, and they came from the United States, Italy and Spain. T cells, B-cell-depleted T cells, or PBMCs supplied cDNA or gDNA.

Per the original data handling: Reference gene primer amplification yielded estimated nucleated cell counts. Libraries were prepared by immunoSEQ multiplex PCR; TCRdb keeps only in-frame clonotypes and omits some of them. The DNA gave D and trimming, while V, J and clone size come from that table. The sample consists of 190,000 or so clones, around 87% of them appearing once. The germline V gene has CDR1 SGHNT and CDR2 YYREEE (reference sequence). Losses at the gene ends were 1 base for V and 9 bases for J; bases not matched to a gene: 6. The CDR3 extends over 14 amino acids. Sequenced input: peripheral blood. V usage is TRBV5-4 and J usage is TRBJ2-1; 8 bases match TRBD2. The sequence was obtained from a man aged 35 to 55 with active or convalescent COVID-19. This chain's CDR3 is CASSLPGGGLEQFF. DNA for the CDR3: TGTGCCAGCAGCTTGCCGGGAGGGGGGCTTGAGCAGTTCTTC.